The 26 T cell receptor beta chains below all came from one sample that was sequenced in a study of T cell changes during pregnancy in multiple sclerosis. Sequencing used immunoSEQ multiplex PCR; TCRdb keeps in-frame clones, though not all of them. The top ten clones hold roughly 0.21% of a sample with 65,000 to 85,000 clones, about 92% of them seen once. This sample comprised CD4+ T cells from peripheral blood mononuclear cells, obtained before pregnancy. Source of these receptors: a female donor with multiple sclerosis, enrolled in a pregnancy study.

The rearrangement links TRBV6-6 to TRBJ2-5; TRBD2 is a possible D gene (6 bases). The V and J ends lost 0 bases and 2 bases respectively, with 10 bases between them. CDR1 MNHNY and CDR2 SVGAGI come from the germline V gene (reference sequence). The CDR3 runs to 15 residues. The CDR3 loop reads CASSYSSGDQETQYF. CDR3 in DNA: TGTGCCAGCAGTTACTCCTCGGGGGATCAAGAGACCCAGTACTTC.

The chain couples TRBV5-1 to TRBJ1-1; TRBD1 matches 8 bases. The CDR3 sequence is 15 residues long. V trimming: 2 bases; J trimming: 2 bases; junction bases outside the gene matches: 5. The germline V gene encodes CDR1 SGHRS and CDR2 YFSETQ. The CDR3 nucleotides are TGCGCCAGCAGCTTCTCAGGACAGGGCAACACTGAAGCTTTCTTT. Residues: CASSFSGQGNTEAFF. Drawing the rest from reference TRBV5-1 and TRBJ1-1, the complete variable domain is KAGVTQTPRYLIKTRGQQVTLSCSPISGHRSVSWYQQTPGQGLQFLFEYFSETQRNKGNFPGRFSGRQFSNSRSEMNVSTLELGDSALYLCASSFSGQGNTEAFFGQGTRLTVV.

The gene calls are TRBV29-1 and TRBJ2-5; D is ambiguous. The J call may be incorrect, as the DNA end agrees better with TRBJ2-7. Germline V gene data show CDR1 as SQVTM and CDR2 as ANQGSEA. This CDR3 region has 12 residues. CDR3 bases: TGCAGCGTTGAAGTCGGTTCCTACGAGCAGTACTTC. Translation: CSVEVGSYEQYF.

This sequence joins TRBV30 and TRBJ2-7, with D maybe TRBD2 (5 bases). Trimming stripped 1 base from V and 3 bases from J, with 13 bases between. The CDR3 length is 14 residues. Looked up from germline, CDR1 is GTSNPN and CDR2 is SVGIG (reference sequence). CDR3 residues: CAWSAGDLSYEQYF. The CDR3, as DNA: TGTGCCTGGAGTGCCGGGGATCTTAGCTACGAGCAGTACTTC.

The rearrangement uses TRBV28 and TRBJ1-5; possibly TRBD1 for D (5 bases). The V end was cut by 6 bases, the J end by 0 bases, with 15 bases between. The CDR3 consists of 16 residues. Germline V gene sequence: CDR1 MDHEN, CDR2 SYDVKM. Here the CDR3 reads CASSRRGGVSNQPQHF. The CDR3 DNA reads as TGTGCCAGCAGCCGGCGGGGAGGGGTTAGCAATCAGCCCCAGCATTTT.

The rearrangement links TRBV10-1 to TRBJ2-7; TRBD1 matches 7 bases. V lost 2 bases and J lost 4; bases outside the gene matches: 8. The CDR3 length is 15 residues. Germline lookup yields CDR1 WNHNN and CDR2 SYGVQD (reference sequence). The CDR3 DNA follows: TGCGCCAGCAGTGAGGAGGACAGGAAGACGTACGAGCAGTACTTC. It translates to CASSEEDRKTYEQYF.

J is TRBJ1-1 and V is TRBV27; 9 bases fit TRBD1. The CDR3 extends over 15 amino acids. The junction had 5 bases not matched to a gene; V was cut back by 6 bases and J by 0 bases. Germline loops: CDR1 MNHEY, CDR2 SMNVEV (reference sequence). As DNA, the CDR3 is TGTGCCAGCAGCCCCGGGACAGGGATGAACACTGAAGCTTTCTTT. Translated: CASSPGTGMNTEAFF.

The CDR3 region has the DNA TGTGCCAGCAGTGAAGGATACAGGACCACCTACGAGCAGTACTTC. Translation: CASSEGYRTTYEQYF. The rearrangement uses TRBV6-1 and TRBJ2-7; possibly TRBD1 for D (5 bases). CDR1 is MNHNS and CDR2 is SASEGT in the germline V gene. The CDR3 length is 15 residues. Trimming took 1 base from V and 2 from J, leaving 12 bases between them.

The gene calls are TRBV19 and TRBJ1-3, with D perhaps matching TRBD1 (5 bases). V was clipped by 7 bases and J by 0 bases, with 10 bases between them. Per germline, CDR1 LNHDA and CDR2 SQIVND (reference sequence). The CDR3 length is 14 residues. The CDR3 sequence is CASTNRGSGNTIYF. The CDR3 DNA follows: TGTGCCAGTACCAATAGGGGCTCTGGAAACACCATATATTTT.

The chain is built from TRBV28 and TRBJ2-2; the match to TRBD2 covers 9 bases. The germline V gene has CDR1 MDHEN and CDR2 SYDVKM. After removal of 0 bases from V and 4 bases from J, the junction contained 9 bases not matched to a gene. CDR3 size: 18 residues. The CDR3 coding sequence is TGTGCCAGCAGTTTATGGCCTGTGCGGCGGGAGGGCACCGGGGAGCTGTTTTTT. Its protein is CASSLWPVRREGTGELFF. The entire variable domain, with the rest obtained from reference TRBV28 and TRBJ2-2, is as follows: DVKVTQSSRYLVKRTGEKVFLECVQDMDHENMFWYRQDPGLGLRLIYFSYDVKMKEKGDIPEGYSVSREKKERFSLILESASTNQTSMYLCASSLWPVRREGTGELFFGEGSRLTVL.

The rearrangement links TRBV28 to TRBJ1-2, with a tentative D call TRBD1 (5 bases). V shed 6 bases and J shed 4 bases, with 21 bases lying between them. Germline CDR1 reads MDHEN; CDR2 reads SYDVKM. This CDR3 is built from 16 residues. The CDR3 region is CASRRTGGDWFYGYTF. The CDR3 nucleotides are TGTGCCAGCAGGCGGACCGGAGGGGATTGGTTCTATGGCTACACCTTC.

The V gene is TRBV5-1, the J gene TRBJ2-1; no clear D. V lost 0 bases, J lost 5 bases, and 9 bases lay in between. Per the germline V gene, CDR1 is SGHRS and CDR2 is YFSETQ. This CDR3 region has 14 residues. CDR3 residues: CASSLVIENNEQFF. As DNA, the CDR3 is TGCGCCAGCAGCTTGGTGATAGAAAACAATGAGCAGTTCTTC.

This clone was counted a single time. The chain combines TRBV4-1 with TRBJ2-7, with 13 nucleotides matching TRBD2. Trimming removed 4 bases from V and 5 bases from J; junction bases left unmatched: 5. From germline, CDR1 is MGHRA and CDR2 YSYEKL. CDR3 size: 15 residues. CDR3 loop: CASSRGLAGVNEQYF. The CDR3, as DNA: TGCGCCAGCAGCCGAGGACTAGCGGGAGTTAACGAGCAGTACTTC.

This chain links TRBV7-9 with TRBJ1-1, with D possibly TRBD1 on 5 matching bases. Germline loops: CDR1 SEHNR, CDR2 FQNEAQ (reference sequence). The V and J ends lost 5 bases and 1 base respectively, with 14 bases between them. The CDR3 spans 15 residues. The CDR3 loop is CASSPGLGANTEAFF. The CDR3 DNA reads TGTGCCAGCAGCCCAGGCCTAGGGGCGAACACTGAAGCTTTCTTT.

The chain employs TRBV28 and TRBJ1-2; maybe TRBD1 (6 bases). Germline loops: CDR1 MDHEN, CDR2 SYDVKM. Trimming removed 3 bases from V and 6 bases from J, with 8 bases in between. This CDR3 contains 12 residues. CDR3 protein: CASSLYRDGYTF. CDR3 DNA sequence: TGTGCCAGCAGTTTGTACAGGGATGGCTACACCTTC.

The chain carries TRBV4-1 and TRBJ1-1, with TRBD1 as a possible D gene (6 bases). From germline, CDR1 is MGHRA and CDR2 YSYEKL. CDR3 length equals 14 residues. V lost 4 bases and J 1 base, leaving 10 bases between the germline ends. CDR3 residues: CASSPLTGNTEAFF. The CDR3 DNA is TGCGCCAGCAGCCCACTGACAGGGAACACTGAAGCTTTCTTT.

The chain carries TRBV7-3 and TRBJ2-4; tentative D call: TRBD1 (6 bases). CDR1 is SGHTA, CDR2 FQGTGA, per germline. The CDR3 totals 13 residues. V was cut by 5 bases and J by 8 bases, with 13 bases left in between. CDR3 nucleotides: TGTGCCAGCAGCGCGGCAGGGGTGGACATTCAGTACTTC. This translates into CASSAAGVDIQYF.

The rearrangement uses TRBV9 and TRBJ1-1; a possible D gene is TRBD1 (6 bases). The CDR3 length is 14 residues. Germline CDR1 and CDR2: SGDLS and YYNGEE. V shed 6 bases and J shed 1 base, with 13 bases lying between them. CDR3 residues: CASTILTGNTEAFF. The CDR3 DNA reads TGTGCCAGCACCATACTGACAGGGAACACTGAAGCTTTCTTT.

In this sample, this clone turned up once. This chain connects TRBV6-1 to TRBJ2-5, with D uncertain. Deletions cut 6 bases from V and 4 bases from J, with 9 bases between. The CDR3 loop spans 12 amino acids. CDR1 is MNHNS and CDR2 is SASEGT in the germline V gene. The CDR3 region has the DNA TGTGCCAGCAGCGCCACGGGAGAGACCCAGTACTTC. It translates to CASSATGETQYF.

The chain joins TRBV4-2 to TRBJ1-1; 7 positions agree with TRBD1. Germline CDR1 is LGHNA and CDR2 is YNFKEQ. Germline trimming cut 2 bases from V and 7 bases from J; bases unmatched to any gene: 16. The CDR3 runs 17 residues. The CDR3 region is CASSQLRGVSDRSEAFF. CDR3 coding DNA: TGTGCCAGCAGCCAATTGCGGGGGGTATCGGACAGGAGTGAAGCTTTCTTT.

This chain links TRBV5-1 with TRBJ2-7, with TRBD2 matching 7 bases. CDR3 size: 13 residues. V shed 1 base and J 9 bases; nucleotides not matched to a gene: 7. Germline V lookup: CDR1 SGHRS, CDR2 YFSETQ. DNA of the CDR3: TGCGCCAGCAGCTTGCGGACTAGTGATGTGCAGTACTTC. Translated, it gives CASSLRTSDVQYF.

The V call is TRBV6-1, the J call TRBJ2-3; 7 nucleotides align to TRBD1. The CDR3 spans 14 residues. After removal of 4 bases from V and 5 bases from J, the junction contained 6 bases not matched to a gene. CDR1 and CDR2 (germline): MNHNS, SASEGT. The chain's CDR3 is CASSVQGELDTQYF. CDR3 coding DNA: TGTGCCAGCAGTGTCCAGGGGGAATTAGATACGCAGTATTTT.

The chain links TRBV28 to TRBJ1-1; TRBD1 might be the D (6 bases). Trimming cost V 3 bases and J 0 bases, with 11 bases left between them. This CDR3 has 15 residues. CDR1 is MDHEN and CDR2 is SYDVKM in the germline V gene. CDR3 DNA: TGTGCCAGCAGTTTCACCGACAGGTTGAACACTGAAGCTTTCTTT. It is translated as CASSFTDRLNTEAFF.

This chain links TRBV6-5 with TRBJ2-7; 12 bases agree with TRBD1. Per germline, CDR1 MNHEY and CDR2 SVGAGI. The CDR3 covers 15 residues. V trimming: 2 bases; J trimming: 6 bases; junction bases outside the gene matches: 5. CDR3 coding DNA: TGTGCCAGCAGTTACGGAGGGACAGGGGGCCCCGAGCAGTACTTC. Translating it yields CASSYGGTGGPEQYF.

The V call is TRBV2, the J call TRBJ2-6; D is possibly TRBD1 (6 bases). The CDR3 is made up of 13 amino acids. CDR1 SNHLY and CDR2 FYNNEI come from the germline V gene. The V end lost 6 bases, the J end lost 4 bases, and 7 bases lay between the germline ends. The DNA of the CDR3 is TGTGCCAGCAGCCAGGGGGGGGCCAACGTCCTGACTTTC. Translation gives CASSQGGANVLTF.

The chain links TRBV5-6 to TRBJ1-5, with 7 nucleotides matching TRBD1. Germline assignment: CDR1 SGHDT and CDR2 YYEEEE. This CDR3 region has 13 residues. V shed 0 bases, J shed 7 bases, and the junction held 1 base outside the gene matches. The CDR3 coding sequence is TGTGCCAGCAGCTTGGCAGGGGGGCAGCCCCAGCATTTT. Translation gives CASSLAGGQPQHF.